This T cell receptor beta chain originates from a study of blood T cell repertoires in COVID-19. About the study: The cDNA or gDNA used as material had been derived from T cells, B-cell-depleted T cells, or PBMCs.

Original analysis: Nucleated cell number was recorded as an estimate derived from reference gene primer amplification. Generated by immunoSEQ multiplex PCR, the TCRdb table keeps only in-frame clones and is missing some. The V and J calls and clone size were taken over from that table, and D and trimming were inferred from the DNA. The data contain a few hundred thousand clones, about 88% of them singletons. The germline V and J ends were trimmed by 4 bases and 4 bases, with 17 bases remaining between them. The CDR3 loop spans 15 amino acids. The germline gives CDR1 SGDLS, CDR2 YYNGEE. Recruits, aged about 18 to 100 years, lived in some 25 US areas. Participants had their cohort set by participant-reported clinical history.

This TCR was recovered from a woman in her forties or fifties who had recovered from COVID-19. V and J are TRBV9 and TRBJ1-2, with D possibly matching TRBD1 (5 bases). Sequenced material: PBMCs or T cells enriched from blood (not recorded which). The CDR3 nucleotides read TGTGCCAGCAGCCCCTCCGTACAGGTCGGCTATGGCTACACCTTC. Translation gives CASSPSVQVGYGYTF.